This entry describes one TCR beta chain. This clonotype showed up just a few times. The clone's antigen remains unknown. There are no base qualities to consult, and no much larger clone falls within one base. Receptor libraries were prepared by PCR. TCR sequencing of DNA from cultured CD4+ T cells used the Oncomine TCR Beta short-read assay at the Johns Hopkins FTIC core. Genomic DNA was extracted from the cultured CD4+ T cells with the QIAamp micro DNA kit. The Oncomine TCR Beta libraries from cultured CD4+ T cells were pooled using unique dual indexes and then sequenced on an Illumina iSeq 100. In the paper's pipeline: Non-productive sequences were removed, and CDR3s that did not start with C, did not end with F or W, or were shorter than 7 amino acids were discarded. Antigen-specific clonotypes were identified with the MANAFEST web application by comparing peptide-stimulated wells with reference and other culture wells. For a clone to be called positive, the clone needed an FDR below 0.05, an odds ratio above 5, and a productive frequency above 0.1% in at least two of three replicate wells. A clonotype was classed as cross-reactive if the clonotype showed significant expansion both in SARS-CoV-2 spike wells and in at least one common cold coronavirus spike condition. Levenshtein distances (stringdist) and unrooted phylogenetic trees (ape) in R version 3.6.1 were used to assess CDR3 homology. The public reads were reanalyzed by TCRdb: fastp trimming at Q25, MiXCR alignment, in-frame beta chains only. Rows matching on CDR3 protein sequence are summarized as one entry with the most common DNA and genes. V and J calls and clone size were set by TCRdb, not the authors. For this sample the table gives 20,000 or so distinct CDR3 sequences, of which 35% to 40% were detected only once. Together, the top ten hold about a fifth of the sample.

In light of the paper, this sample's treatment or condition label describes: roughly ten-day PBMC culture with coronavirus spike peptide pools or control peptides (ViraFEST assay). The study used the ViraFEST assay, which expanded antigen-specific T cells with peptide pools and then identified expanded clonotypes by TCR sequencing. Negative nucleocapsid antibody tests taken both before and after vaccination confirmed that the healthy vaccine recipients had no prior SARS-CoV-2 infection. Each well held more than 1.5 million PBMCs cultured in IMDM containing around 5% human AB serum and roughly 10 IU/ml IL-2, with approximately 9.2 ug/ml peptide pools added. On days 3 and 7, half of the culture medium was replaced with fresh IL-2-containing medium. CD4+ T cells were isolated after around ten days of culture through negative selection using the EasySep CD4+ T cell isolation kit. Ficoll-Paque Plus gradient centrifugation was used to isolate PBMCs from whole blood, and the isolated PBMCs were then either used fresh or cryopreserved at -140C. Triplicate wells were generally used for each culture condition.

The data are from a study of vaccination and CD4 T cells after COVID-19 (dated by TCRdb to the early 2020s). With respect to the entire study: The convalescent cohort included six males and four females, with two Hispanic individuals, seven Caucasians, two Asians and one multiracial person. Overlapping spike peptide pools from SARS-CoV-2 and from the common cold coronaviruses HCoV-NL63, HCoV-OC43 and HCoV-229E were used as culture stimuli. The spike-specific CD4+ TCR repertoire was compared before and after mRNA vaccination in approximately ten COVID-19 convalescent patients and a few infection-naive healthy vaccine recipients. Each participant got two doses of either the Pfizer-BioNTech BNT162b2 vaccine (n=8) or the Moderna mRNA-1273 vaccine (n=2). Post-vaccine blood samples were obtained a median of around 74 days after the second vaccine dose, with a range of about 14 to 250 days. Post-COVID blood samples from convalescent patients were collected a median of about 110 days after diagnosis, with a range of roughly 30 to 161 days. In control cultures, a CEFX viral epitope pool was used as positive control, an HIV-1 Nef peptide pool was used as negative control, or no peptide was added.

For CDR1 and CDR2, the germline V gene lists MNHNS and SASEGT. The germline ends are 10 bases apart after V is trimmed by 5 bases and J by 0 bases. The CDR3, cysteine through phenylalanine, is 15 amino acids long. Only the CDR3 region is kept as DNA, spanning 45 bases read in frame from base 1. What the study reported, not specific to this receptor: The number of convalescent patients in the study was relatively small, and the study did not examine early timepoints following natural infection. Although the median number of SARS-CoV-2-reactive clonotypes went up from 21 after infection to some 37 after vaccination, the increase was not significant. Among the post-vaccine SARS-CoV-2-reactive clones in convalescent patients, a median approximately 86% showed up only after vaccination, which suggests vaccine-specific priming. Nearly all vaccine-specific clones in convalescent patients (304 of 307) were mono-reactive for SARS-CoV-2 spike rather than cross-reactive with common cold coronaviruses.

The chain is assembled from TRBV6-1 and TRBJ2-2; no confident D gene assignment can be made. The material sequenced was CD4+ T cells from blood, cultured in vitro, taken before SARS-CoV-2 vaccination. The TCR originated in a human donor who received a COVID-19 vaccine. The sequenced DNA: TGTGCCAGCAGTATTAACCGGGCGAACACCGGGGAGCTGTTTTTT. Translation gives CASSINRANTGELFF.